Listed here are 26 T cell receptor beta chains from one sample, sequenced in a study of post-analysis software for immune sequencing data. Their antigen targets remain unknown. Presence of unique molecular identifiers characterized the TCR beta cDNA libraries. Each CDR3 protein gets one entry after TCRdb re-called the PCR reads with MiXCR. The profile shows 550,000 to 700,000 distinct CDR3 sequences, around 44% of them singletons. Study results and caveats: With TRBV5-6, TRBV5-1 and TRBV20-1 included, about five TRBV segments were more frequent in patients than in controls.

The sequencing input was blood. These receptors originate from a girl aged 5-17 years with multiple sclerosis.

This chain uses TRBV20-1 with TRBJ2-7, with D tentatively TRBD2 (5 bases). The CDR3 is 14 residues long. Germline CDR1 is DFQATT and CDR2 is SNEGSKA (reference sequence). The V end lost 0 bases, the J end lost 4 bases, and 13 bases lay between the germline ends. The CDR3 bases are TGCAGTGCTAGAGAGAGAGGGAAGGTGTACGAGCAGTACTTC. Protein: CSARERGKVYEQYF.

The CDR3 loop is CASSGGTASQETQYF. As DNA, the CDR3 is TGCGCCAGCAGTGGGGGGACTGCCTCCCAAGAGACCCAGTACTTC. The V call is TRBV10-1, the J call TRBJ2-5, with D perhaps matching TRBD2 (6 bases). From germline, CDR1 is WNHNN and CDR2 SYGVQD (reference sequence). V was pared by 4 bases and J by 1 base, with 13 bases between. The CDR3 contains 15 residues.

The chain carries TRBV15 and TRBJ2-5; tentatively, D is TRBD1 or TRBD2 (5 bases each). Germline lookup yields CDR1 LNHNV and CDR2 YYDKDF (reference sequence). This CDR3 has 15 residues. The ends were cut back, 3 bases at V and 1 base at J, with 12 bases in the middle. DNA of the CDR3: TGTGCCACCAGCAGGCCCTCCGGGGCCCAAGAGACCCAGTACTTC. This translates into CATSRPSGAQETQYF.

This clonotype was detected a few times. V gene TRBV10-3 combines with J gene TRBJ2-7; D might be TRBD1 (6 bases). The CDR3 extends over 13 amino acids. The V end lost 6 bases, the J end lost 3 bases, and 12 bases lay between the germline ends. Germline V gives CDR1 ENHRY, CDR2 SYGVKD. The CDR3 sequence is CAISEGDVYEQYF. CDR3 DNA: TGTGCCATCAGCGAGGGGGACGTCTACGAGCAGTACTTC.

This clonotype was detected only once. The CDR3 DNA reads TGCAGCGTTAAGGGTTTCTCTGGAAACACCATATATTTT. Translation: CSVKGFSGNTIYF. The rearrangement uses TRBV29-1 and TRBJ1-3, with D unresolved. Germline CDR1 and CDR2: SQVTM and ANQGSEA. The CDR3 length is 13 residues. With 5 bases removed from V and 0 bases from J, the gap between germline ends came to 8 bases.

The rearrangement joins TRBV20-1 to TRBJ2-5; 10 nucleotides match TRBD2. The J call may be faulty, since TRBJ2-7 better matches the DNA end. From germline, CDR1 is DFQATT and CDR2 SNEGSKA (reference sequence). The CDR3 runs to 14 residues. The CDR3 DNA reads as TGCAGTGCTCCCTGGCTAGCGGGAGTCTACGAGCAGTACTTC. Protein product: CSAPWLAGVYEQYF.

The rearrangement joins TRBV4-1 to TRBJ2-5, with D tentatively TRBD2 (5 bases). V lost 4 bases to trimming and J lost 2 bases, with 17 bases between them. The CDR3 has 16 residues. Germline V gives CDR1 MGHRA, CDR2 YSYEKL. CDR3 sequence reads: CASSLWAPSSQETQYF. The CDR3 DNA reads TGCGCCAGCAGCCTTTGGGCCCCTAGCTCACAAGAGACCCAGTACTTC.

The CDR3 protein is CASSPLAELNYGYTF. The CDR3 region has the DNA TGTGCCAGCAGCCCCCTAGCTGAACTTAACTATGGCTACACCTTC. V usage is TRBV12-3 or TRBV12-4 and J usage is TRBJ1-2; D unresolved. V was pared by 6 bases and J by 1 base, with 15 bases between. The CDR3 loop spans 15 amino acids.

The chain links TRBV9 to TRBJ2-7, with 8 bases that match TRBD1. Losses at the gene ends were 4 bases for V and 3 bases for J; bases not matched to a gene: 6. The CDR3 consists of 14 residues. Germline loops: CDR1 SGDLS, CDR2 YYNGEE. CDR3 protein: CASSPTDRVYEQYF. CDR3 DNA sequence: TGTGCCAGCAGCCCAACGGACAGGGTCTACGAGCAGTACTTC. Variable domain in full (rest from reference TRBV9 and TRBJ2-7): DSGVTQTPKHLITATGQRVTLRCSPRSGDLSVYWYQQSLDQGLQFLIQYYNGEERAKGNILERFSAQQFPDLHSELNLSSLELGDSALYFCASSPTDRVYEQYFGPGTRLTVT.

The J gene is TRBJ1-1, the V gene TRBV4-1; 9 bases fit TRBD1. Germline CDR1 and CDR2: MGHRA and YSYEKL. The V segment lost 0 bases and the J segment 5 bases; nucleotides outside the gene matches: 7. This CDR3 has 16 residues. The chain's CDR3 is CASSQDRDRVRTEAFF. CDR3 in DNA: TGCGCCAGCAGCCAAGATCGGGACAGGGTTAGAACTGAAGCTTTCTTT.

The chain employs TRBV9 and TRBJ1-2; a possible D gene is TRBD1 (6 bases). The V and J ends lost 3 bases and 5 bases respectively, with 14 bases between them. This CDR3 is built from 14 residues. Looked up from germline, CDR1 is SGDLS and CDR2 is YYNGEE. The CDR3 DNA is TGTGCCAGCAGCGCGGGAGACAGGTTATATGGCTACACCTTC. It specifies CASSAGDRLYGYTF.

This clonotype has just a few counts. The chain combines TRBV2 with TRBJ2-1, with D possibly being TRBD2 (5 bases). Deletions cut 6 bases from V and 8 bases from J, with 20 bases between. This CDR3 comprises 15 residues. Germline V CDR1 and CDR2: SNHLY, FYNNEI. CDR3 residues: CASRLEGGFIHEQFF. The CDR3 bases are TGTGCCAGCAGATTAGAGGGCGGGTTTATTCATGAGCAGTTCTTC.

The chain uses TRBV19 and TRBJ1-4; D remains ambiguous. The CDR3 consists of 11 residues. In germline, CDR1 is LNHDA, CDR2 SQIVND (reference sequence). Trimming took off 3 bases at V and 8 bases at J, with 4 bases between the two ends. The CDR3 region has the DNA TGTGCCAGTAGTATTGGCGAAAAACTGTTTTTT. Translation gives CASSIGEKLFF.

This clonotype was detected a few times. The chain carries TRBV20-1 and TRBJ1-1, with 9 bases matching TRBD1. The CDR3 is 16 residues long. The germline V gene has CDR1 DFQATT and CDR2 SNEGSKA (reference sequence). V shed 0 bases and J 0 bases; nucleotides not matched to a gene: 5. The CDR3 DNA reads as TGCAGTGCTAGAGACGGGACAGGGTACTTGAACACTGAAGCTTTCTTT. Its translation: CSARDGTGYLNTEAFF.

This clonotype appeared a few times. A much more abundant neighbour one base away suggests this may be a read error. The V and J genes are TRBV29-1 and TRBJ2-7, with D perhaps matching TRBD2 (6 bases). The germline CDR1 and CDR2 sequences are SQVTM and ANQGSEA. Trimming removed 4 bases at V and 7 bases at J, with 17 bases between. There are 13 residues in the CDR3. The CDR3 DNA reads TGCAGCGTTGTTGAGCGGGCCTACAATGAGCAGTACTTC. This gives the protein CSVVERAYNEQYF.

CDR3 protein: CASSLVLRTSGDSYEQYF. The DNA of the CDR3 is TGCGCCAGCAGCTTGGTCCTAAGGACTAGCGGGGACTCCTACGAGCAGTACTTC. This sequence joins TRBV5-1 and TRBJ2-7; 12 bases match TRBD2. Germline V gene lookup returns CDR1 SGHRS and CDR2 YFSETQ. CDR3 length: 18 amino acids. V lost 0 bases to trimming and J lost 0 bases; unmatched junction nucleotides: 7.

V gene TRBV29-1 combines with J gene TRBJ2-7, with a weak D call TRBD2 (6 bases). The V gene's germline CDR1 is SQVTM and CDR2 ANQGSEA. This CDR3 has 13 residues. The germline V and J ends were trimmed by 5 bases and 2 bases, with 13 bases remaining between them. The CDR3 loop is CSVKGLNTYEQYF. DNA of the CDR3: TGCAGCGTTAAAGGACTAAACACCTACGAGCAGTACTTC.

The chain uses TRBV5-1 and TRBJ2-3; 9 nucleotides line up with TRBD1. V lost 1 base, J lost 6 bases, and 9 bases stayed unmatched. Germline V gives CDR1 SGHRS, CDR2 YFSETQ. This CDR3 spans 16 amino acids. The CDR3 DNA reads as TGCGCCAGCAGCTTGTCAGGGACAGGGATTGGGGATACGCAGTATTTT. Translation: CASSLSGTGIGDTQYF.

This clonotype was picked up a small number of times. The J gene is TRBJ2-7, the V gene TRBV5-1; 9 bases map to TRBD2. Trimming removed 5 bases from V and 6 bases from J; junction bases left unmatched: 12. CDR1 is SGHRS and CDR2 is YFSETQ in the germline V gene. The CDR3 contains 15 residues. CDR3 region: CASRQSSAGGGEQYF. CDR3 DNA sequence: TGCGCCAGCAGGCAGAGCTCAGCGGGAGGTGGCGAGCAGTACTTC.

This clonotype occurred a few times. The chain couples TRBV6-5 to TRBJ1-1, with TRBD1 identical over 8 bases. With V trimmed by 10 bases and J by 1 base, 5 bases remained unmatched. This CDR3 is 13 amino acids long. CDR1 and CDR2 from the germline V gene are MNHEY and SVGAGI. CDR3: CATRQGTNTEAFF. For the CDR3, the DNA is TGTGCCACCAGACAGGGGACGAACACTGAAGCTTTCTTT.

This rearrangement joins TRBV7-9 to TRBJ2-1, with TRBD2 as a possible D gene (6 bases). Germline V gene sequence: CDR1 SEHNR, CDR2 FQNEAQ (reference sequence). Trimming stripped 2 bases from V and 1 base from J, with 18 bases between. The CDR3 is 18 residues long. The CDR3 reads CASSLRPGRPQSYNEQFF. DNA for the CDR3: TGTGCCAGCAGCTTACGCCCGGGGAGGCCTCAATCCTACAATGAGCAGTTCTTC.

This sequence joins TRBV6-1 and TRBJ2-5; 11 nucleotides agree with TRBD2. Germline V gene data show CDR1 as MNHNS and CDR2 as SASEGT. V was pared by 7 bases and J by 2 bases, with 12 bases of the junction left unmatched. The length of the CDR3 is 17 residues. The CDR3 DNA is TGTGCCAGCAAAGAACAGCCGGGACTAGCGGTTCAAGAGACCCAGTACTTC. Protein product: CASKEQPGLAVQETQYF.

This chain joins TRBV12-3 or TRBV12-4 and TRBJ2-3; a possible D gene is TRBD1 (7 bases). V was trimmed by 11 bases and J by 3 bases, leaving 21 bases between them. This CDR3 region has 15 residues. In DNA, the CDR3 is TGTGCCGGCAACCTACGGGCAGGGGGGACAGATACGCAGTATTTT. The encoded protein is CAGNLRAGGTDTQYF.

The rearrangement joins TRBV5-1 to TRBJ2-3; D remains ambiguous. V shed 5 bases and J shed 6 bases, with 16 bases lying between them. Germline CDR1 SGHRS, CDR2 YFSETQ. The CDR3 is 14 residues long. DNA of the CDR3: TGCGCCAGCAGATGGACCGGCCAGCTGGATACGCAGTATTTT. This codes for CASRWTGQLDTQYF.

The genes are TRBV4-1 and TRBJ2-1; 7 nucleotides align to TRBD2. Germline V gives CDR1 MGHRA, CDR2 YSYEKL. Germline trimming cut 4 bases from V and 6 bases from J; bases unmatched to any gene: 15. CDR3 length: 17 residues. The chain's CDR3 is CASSPLVGRDLGNEQFF. In DNA, the CDR3 is TGCGCCAGCAGCCCACTGGTGGGGAGGGATTTAGGCAATGAGCAGTTCTTC.

In this sample, this clonotype turned up a few times. The V call is TRBV4-1, the J call TRBJ1-1; the match to TRBD1 covers 9 bases. The V segment lost 4 bases and the J segment 2 bases; nucleotides outside the gene matches: 8. CDR1 and CDR2 from the germline V gene are MGHRA and YSYEKL. The CDR3 spans 16 residues. CDR3 nucleotides: TGCGCCAGCAGCCGAGATGGGACAGGGACAAACACTGAAGCTTTCTTT. It encodes CASSRDGTGTNTEAFF.